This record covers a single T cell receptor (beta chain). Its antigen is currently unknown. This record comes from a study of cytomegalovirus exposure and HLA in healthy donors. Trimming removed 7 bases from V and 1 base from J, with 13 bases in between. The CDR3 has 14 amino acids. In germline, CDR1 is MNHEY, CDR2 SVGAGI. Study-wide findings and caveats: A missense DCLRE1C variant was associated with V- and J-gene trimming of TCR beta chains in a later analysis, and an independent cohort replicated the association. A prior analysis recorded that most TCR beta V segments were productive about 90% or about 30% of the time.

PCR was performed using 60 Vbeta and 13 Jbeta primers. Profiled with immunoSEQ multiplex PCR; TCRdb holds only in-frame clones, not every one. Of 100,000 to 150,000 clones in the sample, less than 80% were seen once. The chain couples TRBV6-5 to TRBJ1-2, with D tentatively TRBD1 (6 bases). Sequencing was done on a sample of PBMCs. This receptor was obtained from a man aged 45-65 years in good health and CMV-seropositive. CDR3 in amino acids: CASTQTGGNYGYTF. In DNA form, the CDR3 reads TGTGCCAGCACCCAGACAGGCGGTAACTATGGCTACACCTTC.